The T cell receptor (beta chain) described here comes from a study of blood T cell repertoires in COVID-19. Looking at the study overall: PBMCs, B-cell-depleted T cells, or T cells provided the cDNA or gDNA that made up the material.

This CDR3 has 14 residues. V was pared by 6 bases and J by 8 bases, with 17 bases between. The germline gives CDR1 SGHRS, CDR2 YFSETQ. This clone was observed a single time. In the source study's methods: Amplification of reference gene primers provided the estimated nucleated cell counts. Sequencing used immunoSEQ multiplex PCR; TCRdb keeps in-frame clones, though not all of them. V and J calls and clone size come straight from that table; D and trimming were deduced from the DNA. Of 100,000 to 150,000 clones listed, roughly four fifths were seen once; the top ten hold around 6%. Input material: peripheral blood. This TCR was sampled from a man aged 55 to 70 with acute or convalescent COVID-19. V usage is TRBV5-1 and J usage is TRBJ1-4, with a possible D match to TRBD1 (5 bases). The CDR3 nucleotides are TGCGCCAGCACCCCCAGGGCAGGAGAAGAAAAACTGTTTTTT. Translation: CASTPRAGEEKLFF.